The sequence of this T cell receptor beta chain was determined in a study of blood T cell repertoires in COVID-19. Study as a whole: From the United States, Italy and Spain came samples of acute and convalescent COVID-19. Sources were T cells, B-cell-depleted T cells, or PBMCs; the material itself was cDNA or gDNA.

Authors' methods: For nucleated cells, counts were estimated from reference gene primer amplification. The table came from immunoSEQ multiplex PCR; TCRdb's copy has only in-frame clones and leaves some out. V and J calls and clone size are those listed in that table; D and trimming were worked out from the DNA. The sample yields approximately 230,000 clones, about 79% seen once. J gave up 3 bases and V 6 bases, and 14 bases lay outside the gene matches. CDR1 and CDR2 from the germline V gene are MDHEN and SYDVKM. CDR3 length: 17 amino acids. This sequence joins TRBV28 and TRBJ2-7; 10 nucleotides align to TRBD2. This receptor was obtained from a man older than 75 with acute or convalescent COVID-19. Sequenced material: peripheral blood. CDR3 amino acids: CASRVASSGRVSYEQYF. The CDR3 coding sequence is TGTGCCAGCAGAGTCGCGTCTAGCGGGAGAGTAAGCTACGAGCAGTACTTC.